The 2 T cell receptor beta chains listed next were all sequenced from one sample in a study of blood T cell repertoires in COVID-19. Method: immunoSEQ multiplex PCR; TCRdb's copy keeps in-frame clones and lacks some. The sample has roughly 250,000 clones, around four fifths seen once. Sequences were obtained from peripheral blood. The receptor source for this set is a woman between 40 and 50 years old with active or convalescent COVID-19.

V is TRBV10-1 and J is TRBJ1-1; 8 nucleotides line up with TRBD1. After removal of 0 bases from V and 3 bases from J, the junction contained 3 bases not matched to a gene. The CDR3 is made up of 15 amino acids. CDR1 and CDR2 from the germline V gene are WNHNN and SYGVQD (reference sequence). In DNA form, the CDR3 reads TGCGCCAGCAGTGAGTCCCGGACAGGGCACACTGAAGCTTTCTTT. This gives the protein CASSESRTGHTEAFF.

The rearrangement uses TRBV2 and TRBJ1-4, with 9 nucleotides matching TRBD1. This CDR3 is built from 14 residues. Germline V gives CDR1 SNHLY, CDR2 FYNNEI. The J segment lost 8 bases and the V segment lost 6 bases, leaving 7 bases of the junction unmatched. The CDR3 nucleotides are TGTGCCAGCAGCTCCGGGACAGGGCACGAAAAACTGTTTTTT. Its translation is CASSSGTGHEKLFF. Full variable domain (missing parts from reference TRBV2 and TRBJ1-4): EPEVTQTPSHQVTQMGQEVILRCVPISNHLYFYWYRQILGQKVEFLVSFYNNEISEKSEIFDDQFSVERPDGSNFTLKIRSTKLEDSAMYFCASSSGTGHEKLFFGSGTQLSVL.